The rows below give T cell receptor beta chains drawn from one sample of a study of blood T cell repertoires in COVID-19. The assay was immunoSEQ multiplex PCR, and TCRdb's table has in-frame clones only and misses some. The sample lists under 200,000 clones, about 86% occurring once. Sequencing was performed on PBMCs or T cells enriched from blood (not recorded which). These receptors all stem from a middle-aged man who had recovered from COVID-19. Each CDR3 is given with its conserved first and last residue. D genes are given only for firm matches. Clone size is stated in some rows and not others, as once, few, many or a class when expanded.

D | J | size | V | DNA | CDR3
- | TRBJ1-4 | - | TRBV6-5 | TGTGCCAGCAGTTCCCGACAGCATGCCCCGAATGAAAAACTGTTTTTT | CASSSRQHAPNEKLFF
- | TRBJ1-2 | - | TRBV18 | TGTGCCAGCTCCCCGGACAGAAACTATGGCTACACCTTC | CASSPDRNYGYTF
TRBD1 | TRBJ2-4 | - | TRBV3-1/TRBV3-2 | TGTGCCAGCAGCCAAAGGGGACAGTTCGACAAAAACATTCAGTACTTC | CASSQRGQFDKNIQYF
TRBD2 | TRBJ2-2 | - | TRBV7-9 | TGTGCCAGCAGCCAACCGACTAGCGGGCCCCCGAGAACCGGGGAGCTGTTTTTT | CASSQPTSGPPRTGELFF
TRBD2 | TRBJ2-2 | - | TRBV5-1 | TGCGCCAGCAGCTTGGGGACTAGTATCACCGGGGAGCTGTTTTTT | CASSLGTSITGELFF
- | TRBJ1-5 | - | TRBV6-5 | TGTGCCAGCAGCCTAATGAATCAGCCCCAGCATTTT | CASSLMNQPQHF
- | TRBJ1-3 | - | TRBV9 | TGTGCCAGCAGCGTAGGTTCCACATCTGGAAACACCATATATTTT | CASSVGSTSGNTIYF
- | TRBJ2-7 | - | TRBV29-1 | TGCAGCGCCCGTACAGGGACCTACGAGCAGTACTTC | CSARTGTYEQYF
- | TRBJ2-1 | - | TRBV4-1 | TGCGCCAGCAGCCAAGGCGGGGGCGCCTACAATGAGCAGTTCTTC | CASSQGGGAYNEQFF
TRBD1 | TRBJ2-3 | - | TRBV10-3 | TGTGCCATCAGCTTACGACAGGGAGATCCAGATACGCAGTATTTT | CAISLRQGDPDTQYF
TRBD1 | TRBJ1-6 | - | TRBV4-2 | TGTGCCAGCAGCCGCGGACAGGGGCGGAATTCACCCCTCCACTTT | CASSRGQGRNSPLHF
TRBD2 | TRBJ2-3 | - | TRBV5-1 | TGCGCCAGCAGCTTGGAAGCTAGCGGGGGGTTGTCAGATACGCAGTATTTT | CASSLEASGGLSDTQYF
TRBD2 | TRBJ2-2 | few | TRBV6-5 | TGTGCCAGCAGTTACAGGACTAGGCGGAACACCGGGGAGCTGTTTTTT | CASSYRTRRNTGELFF
- | TRBJ2-5 | - | TRBV3-1/TRBV3-2 | TGTGCCAGCACCCAGATGCGGGGCCAAGAGACCCAGTACTTC | CASTQMRGQETQYF
TRBD2 | TRBJ2-2 | - | TRBV9 | TGTGCCAGCAGCAGACAGCGGGGGCGAACATGGTCCGGGGAGCTGTTTTTT | CASSRQRGRTWSGELFF
- | TRBJ1-1 | - | TRBV10-3 | TGTGCCATCAAGGCTAGTGCGAACACTGAAGCTTTCTTT | CAIKASANTEAFF
- | TRBJ2-5 | - | TRBV12-3/TRBV12-4 | TGTGCCAGCAGTTTTCACGGAGGTGCGACCCAGTACTTC | CASSFHGGATQYF
TRBD2 | TRBJ2-1 | - | TRBV6-6 | TGTGCCAGCACGCGGCTAGCGGGGCCGGAGTTCTTC | CASTRLAGPEFF
- | TRBJ1-1 | - | TRBV7-9 | TGTGCCAGCAGCCAAATAGGGGCGTACAACACTGAAGCTTTCTTT | CASSQIGAYNTEAFF
- | TRBJ2-1 | - | TRBV5-1 | TGCGCCAGCAGCTCGACAGTAATCGGGGGGCTCTACAATGAGCAGTTCTTC | CASSSTVIGGLYNEQFF
- | TRBJ2-7 | - | TRBV6-4 | TGTGCCAGCAGTGGGGGGCTAGGAACAGGGTACGAGCAGTACTTC | CASSGGLGTGYEQYF
TRBD2 | TRBJ2-1 | - | TRBV12-3/TRBV12-4 | TGTGCCAGCCTACGGGAGGGGAATGAGCAGTTCTTC | CASLREGNEQFF
- | TRBJ2-3 | once | TRBV6-5 | TGTGCCAGCAGCGGCAGGGGCCGCACAGATACGCAGTATTTT | CASSGRGRTDTQYF
TRBD1 | TRBJ1-6 | few | TRBV2 | TGTGCCAGCACCCGACAGGGGTCCTATAATTCACCCCTCCACTTT | CASTRQGSYNSPLHF
- | TRBJ2-2 | few | TRBV28 | TGTGCCAGCAGTCTTCCGGGACTTTACACCGGGGAGCTGTTTTTT | CASSLPGLYTGELFF
- | TRBJ1-4 | - | TRBV10-3 | TGTGCCATCAGTGAGTCGGCAGGGGAAAATGAAAAACTGTTTTTT | CAISESAGENEKLFF